The clone carrying this TCR beta chain has a handful of counts. What it recognizes is unknown. Combining a sample-barcoded 5' primer with a J-beta primer mix, a second PCR ran for roughly 7 to 12 cycles. In TCRdb, the 5' RACE reads were re-called with MiXCR into one record per CDR3 protein. In the table there are fewer than 800,000 distinct CDR3 sequences, over 20% of which are singletons. This sample is drawn from a study of blood T cells in healthy people across ages. Study results and limitations: Donors of long life had a larger count of naive CD4+ cells and greater diversity than aged donors.

After removal of 4 bases from V and 4 bases from J, the junction contained 6 bases not matched to a gene. CDR3 length equals 13 residues. The V gene's germline CDR1 is DFQATT and CDR2 SNEGSKA (reference sequence). In terms of origin and age, donors were healthy Caucasian individuals from Russia aged roughly 6 to 100. This chain uses TRBV20-1 with TRBJ2-7, with 8 nucleotides matching TRBD1. The sequenced sample consisted of blood. The TCR was taken from a man aged 70-80 years in good health. As DNA, the CDR3 is TGCAGTGCTACTGGGACAGGAACTTACGAGCAGTACTTC. As protein: CSATGTGTYEQYF.